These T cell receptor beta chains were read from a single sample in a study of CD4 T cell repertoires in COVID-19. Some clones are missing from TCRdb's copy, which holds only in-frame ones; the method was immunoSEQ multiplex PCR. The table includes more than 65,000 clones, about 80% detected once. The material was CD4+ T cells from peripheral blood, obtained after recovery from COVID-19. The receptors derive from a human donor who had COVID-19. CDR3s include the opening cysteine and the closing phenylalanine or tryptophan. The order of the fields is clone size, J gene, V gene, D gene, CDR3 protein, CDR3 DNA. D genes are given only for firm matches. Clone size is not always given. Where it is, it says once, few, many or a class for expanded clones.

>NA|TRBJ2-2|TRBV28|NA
CASSRGRVLSGELFF
TGTGCCAGCTCTAGAGGCAGGGTTTTGTCCGGGGAGCTGTTTTTT
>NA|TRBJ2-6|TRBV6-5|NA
CASSPGVVGANVLTF
TGTGCCAGCAGTCCTGGAGTAGTTGGGGCCAACGTCCTGACTTTC
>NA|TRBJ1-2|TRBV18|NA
CASSPEGDYGYTF
TGTGCCAGCTCACCGGAAGGGGACTATGGCTACACCTTC
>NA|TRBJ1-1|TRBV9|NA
CASSVGSLGFNTEAFF
TGTGCCAGCAGCGTAGGATCATTAGGGTTCAACACTGAAGCTTTCTTT
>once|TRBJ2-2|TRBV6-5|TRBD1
CASRSTGGDTGELFF
TGTGCCAGCAGGTCGACAGGGGGCGACACCGGGGAGCTGTTTTTT
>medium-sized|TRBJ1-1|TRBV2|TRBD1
CASGGTGHTEAFF
TGTGCCAGCGGAGGGACAGGCCACACTGAAGCTTTCTTT
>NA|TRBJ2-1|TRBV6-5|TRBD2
CASRGAGGPGVEQFF
TGTGCCAGCAGGGGAGCGGGGGGTCCCGGGGTTGAGCAGTTCTTC
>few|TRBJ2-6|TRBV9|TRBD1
CASSVETGVNVLTF
TGTGCCAGCAGCGTCGAGACAGGGGTCAACGTCCTGACTTTC
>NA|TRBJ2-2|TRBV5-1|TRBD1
CASKNGQGDTGELFF
TGCGCCAGCAAAAATGGACAGGGGGACACCGGGGAGCTGTTTTTT
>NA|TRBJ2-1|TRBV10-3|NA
CAISDSGPAGEQFF
NA
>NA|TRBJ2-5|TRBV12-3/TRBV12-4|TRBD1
CASSFDRVETQYF
TGTGCCAGCAGTTTCGACAGGGTAGAGACCCAGTACTTC
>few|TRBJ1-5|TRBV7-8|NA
CASSLAQGAGNQPQHF
TGTGCCAGCAGCTTAGCACAGGGAGCCGGCAATCAGCCCCAGCATTTT
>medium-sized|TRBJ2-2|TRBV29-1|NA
CSVVVPLNTGELFF
TGCAGCGTTGTGGTCCCCTTGAACACCGGGGAGCTGTTTTTT
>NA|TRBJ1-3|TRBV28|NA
CASSPGANSGNTIYF
TGTGCCAGCAGCCCAGGCGCCAACTCTGGAAACACCATATATTTT
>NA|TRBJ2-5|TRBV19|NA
CASSSPGRETQYF
TGTGCCAGTAGCTCCCCGGGGCGAGAGACCCAGTACTTC
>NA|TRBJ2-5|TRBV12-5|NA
CASGSHGSGARETQYF
TGTGCTAGTGGCTCCCATGGTAGTGGGGCGAGGGAGACCCAGTACTTC
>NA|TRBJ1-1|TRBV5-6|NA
CASSARLGTEAFF
TGTGCCAGCAGCGCCCGGTTGGGCACTGAAGCTTTCTTT
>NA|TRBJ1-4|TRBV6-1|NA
CASSDIRGAPAQEKLFF
TGTGCCAGCAGTGACATACGAGGGGCCCCAGCTCAGGAAAAACTGTTTTTT
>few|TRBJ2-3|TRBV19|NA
CASRLGQGSNTQYF
TGTGCCAGTAGATTAGGGCAGGGGAGTAATACGCAGTATTTT
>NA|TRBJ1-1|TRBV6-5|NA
CASSTPPEIEAFF
TGTGCCAGCAGTACCCCACCAGAAATTGAAGCTTTCTTT
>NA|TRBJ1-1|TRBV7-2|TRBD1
CASSSGQANTEAFF
TGTGCCAGCAGCTCGGGACAGGCGAACACTGAAGCTTTCTTT
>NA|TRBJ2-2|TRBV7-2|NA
CASSLGGLPNTGELFF
TGTGCCAGCAGCTTAGGGGGACTCCCGAACACCGGGGAGCTGTTTTTT
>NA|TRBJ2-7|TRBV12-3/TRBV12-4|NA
CASSLPDPQYF
TGTGCCAGCAGTTTACCGGACCCGCAGTACTTC
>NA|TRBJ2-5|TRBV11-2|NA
CASQGQETQYF
TGTGCCAGCCAGGGTCAAGAGACCCAGTACTTC
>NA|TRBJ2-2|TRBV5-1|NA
CASSLTGRVNGELFF
TGCGCCAGCAGCTTGACAGGGCGGGTTAACGGGGAGCTGTTTTTT
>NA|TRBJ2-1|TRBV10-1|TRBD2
CASSDVAGGYNEQFF
TGCGCCAGCAGTGATGTAGCGGGGGGTTACAATGAGCAGTTCTTC
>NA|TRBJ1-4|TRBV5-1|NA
CASSLEKGTNEKLFF
TGCGCCAGCAGCTTGGAGAAGGGGACTAATGAAAAACTGTTTTTT
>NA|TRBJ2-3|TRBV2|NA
CAGGETDTQYF
TGTGCCGGGGGCGAAACAGATACGCAGTATTTT
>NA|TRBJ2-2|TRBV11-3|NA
CASSLGGAGELFF
TGTGCCAGCAGCTTAGGAGGAGCCGGGGAGCTGTTTTTT
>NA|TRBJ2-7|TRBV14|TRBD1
CASSQGRSTGTYEQYF
TGTGCCAGCAGCCAAGGTAGATCGACAGGGACCTACGAGCAGTACTTC
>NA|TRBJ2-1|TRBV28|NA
CASSGGGGLWNEQFF
TGTGCCAGCAGTGGGGGCGGGGGTTTGTGGAATGAGCAGTTCTTC
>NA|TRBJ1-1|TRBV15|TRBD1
CATSPRTGENTEAFF
TGTGCCACCAGCCCGCGGACAGGGGAGAACACTGAAGCTTTCTTT
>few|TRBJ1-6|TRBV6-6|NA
CASSYSTAQGSPLHF
TGTGCCAGCAGTTACTCGACAGCTCAGGGGTCACCCCTCCACTTT
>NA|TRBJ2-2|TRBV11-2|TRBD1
CASSQSSGQDRGAVF
TGTGCCAGCAGCCAATCTTCCGGACAGGACCGGGGAGCTGTTTTT
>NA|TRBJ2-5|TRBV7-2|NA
CASSLRSGNQETQYF
TGTGCCAGCAGCCTTCGGTCGGGTAACCAGGAGACCCAGTACTTC
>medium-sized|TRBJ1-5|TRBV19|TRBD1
CASMAGGGNQPQHF
TGTGCCAGTATGGCAGGGGGCGGCAATCAGCCCCAGCATTTT
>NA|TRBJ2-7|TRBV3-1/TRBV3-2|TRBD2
CASSQPGLGSYEQYF
TGTGCCAGCAGCCAGCCGGGACTAGGCTCCTACGAGCAGTACTTC